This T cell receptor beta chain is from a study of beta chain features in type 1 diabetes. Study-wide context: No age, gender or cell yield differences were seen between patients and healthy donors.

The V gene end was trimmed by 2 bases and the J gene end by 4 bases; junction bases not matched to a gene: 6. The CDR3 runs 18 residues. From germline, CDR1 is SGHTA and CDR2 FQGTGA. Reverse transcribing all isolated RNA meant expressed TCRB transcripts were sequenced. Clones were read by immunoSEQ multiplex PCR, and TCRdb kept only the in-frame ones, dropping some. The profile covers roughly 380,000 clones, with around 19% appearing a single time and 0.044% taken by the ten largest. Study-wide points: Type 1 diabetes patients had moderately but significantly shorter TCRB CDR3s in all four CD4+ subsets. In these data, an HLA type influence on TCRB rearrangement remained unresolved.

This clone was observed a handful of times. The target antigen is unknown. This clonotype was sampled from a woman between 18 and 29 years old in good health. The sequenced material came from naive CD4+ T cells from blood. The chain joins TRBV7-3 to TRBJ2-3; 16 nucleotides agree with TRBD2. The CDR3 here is CASSLGTSGGATSDTQYF. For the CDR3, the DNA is TGTGCCAGCAGCTTAGGGACTAGCGGGGGGGCTACCTCAGATACGCAGTATTTT.